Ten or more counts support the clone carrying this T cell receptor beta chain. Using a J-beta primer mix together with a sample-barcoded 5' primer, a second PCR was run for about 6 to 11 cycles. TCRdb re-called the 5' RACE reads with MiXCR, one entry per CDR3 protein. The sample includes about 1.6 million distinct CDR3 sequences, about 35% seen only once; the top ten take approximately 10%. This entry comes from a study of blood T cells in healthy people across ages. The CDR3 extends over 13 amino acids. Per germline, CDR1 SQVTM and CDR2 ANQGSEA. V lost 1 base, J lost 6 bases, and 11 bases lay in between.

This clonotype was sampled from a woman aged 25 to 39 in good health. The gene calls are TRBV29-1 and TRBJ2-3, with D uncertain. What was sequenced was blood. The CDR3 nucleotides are TGCAGCGTTGAAGTTTATCCTGGGGATACGCAGTATTTT. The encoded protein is CSVEVYPGDTQYF.